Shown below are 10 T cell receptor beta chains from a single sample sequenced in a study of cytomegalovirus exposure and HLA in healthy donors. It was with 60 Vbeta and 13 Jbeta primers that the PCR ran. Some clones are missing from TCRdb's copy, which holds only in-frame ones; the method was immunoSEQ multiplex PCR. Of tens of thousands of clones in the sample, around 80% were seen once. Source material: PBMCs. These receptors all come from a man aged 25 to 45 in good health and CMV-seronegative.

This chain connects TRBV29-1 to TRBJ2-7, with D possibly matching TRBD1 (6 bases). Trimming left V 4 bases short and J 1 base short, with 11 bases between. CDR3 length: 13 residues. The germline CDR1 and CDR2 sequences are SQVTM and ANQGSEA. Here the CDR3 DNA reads TGCAGCGTTGCGCTAGGGGGATCCTACGAGCAGTACTTC. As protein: CSVALGGSYEQYF.

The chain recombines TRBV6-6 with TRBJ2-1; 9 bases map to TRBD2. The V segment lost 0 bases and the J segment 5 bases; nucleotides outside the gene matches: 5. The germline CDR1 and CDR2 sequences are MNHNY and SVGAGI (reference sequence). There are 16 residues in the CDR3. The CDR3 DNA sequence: TGTGCCAGCAGTTACTCGGGACTAGCTAGACACAATGAGCAGTTCTTC. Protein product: CASSYSGLARHNEQFF.

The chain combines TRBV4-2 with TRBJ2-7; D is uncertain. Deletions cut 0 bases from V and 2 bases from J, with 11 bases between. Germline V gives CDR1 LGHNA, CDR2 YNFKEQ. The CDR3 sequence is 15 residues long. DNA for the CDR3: TGTGCCAGCAGCCAAGAGACACAAATCCCCTACGAGCAGTACTTC. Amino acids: CASSQETQIPYEQYF.

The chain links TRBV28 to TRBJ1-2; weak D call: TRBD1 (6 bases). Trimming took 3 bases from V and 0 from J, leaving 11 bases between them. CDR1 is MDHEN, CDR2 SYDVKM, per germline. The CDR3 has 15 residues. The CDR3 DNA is TGTGCCAGCAGTTTGACCAGGACAGCTAACTATGGCTACACCTTC. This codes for CASSLTRTANYGYTF.

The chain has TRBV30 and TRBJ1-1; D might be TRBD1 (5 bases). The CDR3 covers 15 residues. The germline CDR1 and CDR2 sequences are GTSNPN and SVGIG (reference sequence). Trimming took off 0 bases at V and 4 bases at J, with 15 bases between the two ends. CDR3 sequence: CAWSVLGGLSTEAFF. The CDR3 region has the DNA TGTGCCTGGAGTGTTCTGGGGGGATTGAGCACTGAAGCTTTCTTT.

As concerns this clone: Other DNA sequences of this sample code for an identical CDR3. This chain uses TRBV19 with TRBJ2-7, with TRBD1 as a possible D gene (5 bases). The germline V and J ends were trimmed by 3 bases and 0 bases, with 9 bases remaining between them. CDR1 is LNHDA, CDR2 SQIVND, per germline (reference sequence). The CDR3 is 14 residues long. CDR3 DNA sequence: TGTGCCAGTAGTATTGGTCAGGGCTCCTACGAGCAGTACTTC. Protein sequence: CASSIGQGSYEQYF.

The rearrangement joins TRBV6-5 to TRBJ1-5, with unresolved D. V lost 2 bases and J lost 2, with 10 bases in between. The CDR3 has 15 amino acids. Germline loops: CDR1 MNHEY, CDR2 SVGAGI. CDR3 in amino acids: CASSYRGSGNQPQHF. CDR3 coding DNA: TGTGCCAGCAGTTACCGGGGTTCAGGCAATCAGCCCCAGCATTTT.

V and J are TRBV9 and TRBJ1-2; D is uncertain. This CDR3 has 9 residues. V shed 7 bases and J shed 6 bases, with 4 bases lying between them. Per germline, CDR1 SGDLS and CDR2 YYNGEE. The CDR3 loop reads CASGDGYTF. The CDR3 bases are TGTGCCAGCGGAGATGGCTACACCTTC.

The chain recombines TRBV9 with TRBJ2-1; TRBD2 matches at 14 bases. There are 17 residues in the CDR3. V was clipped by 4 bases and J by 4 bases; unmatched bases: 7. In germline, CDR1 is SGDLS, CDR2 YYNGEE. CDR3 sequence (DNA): TGTGCCAGCAGCCCACCGACTAGCGGGGGGGCATACAATGAGCAGTTCTTC. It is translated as CASSPPTSGGAYNEQFF. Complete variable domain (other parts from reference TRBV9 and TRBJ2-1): DSGVTQTPKHLITATGQRVTLRCSPRSGDLSVYWYQQSLDQGLQFLIQYYNGEERAKGNILERFSAQQFPDLHSELNLSSLELGDSALYFCASSPPTSGGAYNEQFFGPGTRLTVL.

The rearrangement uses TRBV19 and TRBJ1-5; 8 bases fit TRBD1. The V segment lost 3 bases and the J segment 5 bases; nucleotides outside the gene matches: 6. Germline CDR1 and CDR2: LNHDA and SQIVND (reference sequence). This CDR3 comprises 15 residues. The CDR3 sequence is CASSIGTGGDQPQHF. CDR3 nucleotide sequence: TGTGCCAGTAGTATCGGGACAGGAGGTGATCAGCCCCAGCATTTT.